This TCR beta chain was observed in a study of cytomegalovirus exposure and HLA in healthy donors (dated by TCRdb to the late 2010s). About the full investigation: An earlier analysis of several hundred of the donors reported 250 to 350 Gb of sequence data and around 120 million unique TCR beta sequences obtained from approximately 180 million T cells. Besides the first cohort of under 700 subjects, a separate validation cohort made up of 120 or so different subjects was used. On average, around 240,000 unique TCR beta nucleotide sequences were sequenced per donor among 398 genotyped donors of the cohort, with 15% to 20% of those sequences being non-productive. Every discovery cohort repertoire had been produced on one sequencing platform. An early release covering roughly 600 HLA-typed donors comprised 250 to 350 gigabases of sequencing data and tens of millions of unique TCR sequences. The genetic ancestry cluster associated with self-reported Caucasian donors included about four fifths of the 300 to 400 genotyped donors. Alongside the repertoire data, information on donor age, sex, ethnicity and CMV serostatus was compiled. The study profiled the T cell repertoires of hundreds of subjects by immunosequencing and related them to cytomegalovirus serostatus. An earlier analysis of around 580 of the donors used high-throughput TCR beta sequencing to judge whether each TCR beta V gene segment behaved as functional or pseudogenic. About 5 DR-DQ haplotypes were handled as single units for association and clustering, since linkage in the cohort was strong. Typing coverage differed by locus: A, B, C, DRB1 and DQB1 were typed in about 629-640 donors, DQA1 in 500 to 550, DPA1 in 600 to 610, and DPB1 in approximately 450. The study aimed to test whether cataloging public T cell receptors could reveal signatures of past pathogen exposure. A later genetic analysis used genome-wide SNP genotypes for about three fifths of the 666 donors, treating that subset as a discovery cohort. A later analysis re-examined previously published TCR beta repertoires from 500 to 700 donors and added high-resolution HLA genotyping to investigate patterns of TCR occurrence. The study combined high-throughput TCR immunosequencing, statistical association of individual TCRs with disease status, and machine learning to predict cytomegalovirus infection status. Rather than using new phenotypic data, the later analysis identified candidate immune exposures from TCR beta sequences and from how often those sequences occurred across donors. HLA typing covered class I and class II loci at four-digit resolution.

Libraries were prepared through the immunoSEQ multiplex PCR assay. The multiplex PCR relied on a mix of 60 forward primers for TCR Vbeta segments and 13 reverse primers for TCR Jbeta segments. A multiplex PCR assay on genomic DNA amplified the CDR3 region of rearranged TCR beta genes. Amplified TCR beta libraries were sequenced as 87-base-pair reads on the Illumina HiSeq System. For the original study's pipeline: A later analysis tallied 80 million to 95 million unique TCR beta chains across the 700 or so repertoires, and some 10 million of those chains were shared by two or more donors. To remove PCR and sequencing errors, raw reads were error-corrected and collapsed into unique sequences using a nearest-neighbor algorithm that merged closely related sequences. To assign V, D and J gene segments, CDR3 sequences were aligned to IMGT reference sequences. For a sequence to be retained, a match of at least six nucleotides was required to both a V gene segment and a J gene segment. Rearrangements were called productive when the CDR3 lacked stop codons and stayed in frame with V and J; all others were non-productive. CDR3 was defined by IMGT convention, running from the second conserved V-encoded cysteine to the conserved J-encoded phenylalanine. Sequences without an unambiguous match to a single V gene segment were excluded from the earlier analysis of about 600 of the donors. In an earlier analysis of 450 to 750 of the donors, a V segment was called functional when productive rearrangements were above 56.7%, and segregating when the standard deviation between donors exceeded 5%. A statistical classification framework was built for diagnosing cytomegalovirus status from the catalog of TCR beta chain sequences. In a later analysis, TCR nucleotide sequences were compared against IMGT/GENE-DB human TR gene sequences so that V and J genes could be assigned. A later analysis assigned CDR3 sequences and most-parsimonious VDJ recombination scenarios with the TCRdist pipeline. A later analysis defined each TCR beta chain by its CDR3 amino acid sequence plus V-gene family, and excluded reads lacking a unique V-gene family. As a way to deal with suspected cross-contamination and a sequencing artifact, a later analysis dropped approximately 590 nucleotide sequences that were highly shared and had low generation probability. In a later analysis, a clonal expansion index was calculated for each public chain from normalized within-repertoire ranks of inferred template counts. In a later analysis, generation probabilities were computed with a VDJ recombination model fitted to out-of-frame rearrangements, and the resulting probabilities were checked against IGoR. A later analysis scored TCR-TCR, TCR-HLA and TCR-CMV co-occurrence with hypergeometric tests, applying a repertoire-size bias correction to TCR pairs. To estimate false discovery rates, a later analysis permuted the HLA or CMV assignments 20 times. A later analysis grouped co-occurring TCRs with DBSCAN, adding TCRdist sequence similarity when clustering within HLA-allele-positive subsets. For co-occurrence clustering, repertoires with fewer than 30,000 or more than 120,000 public chains were excluded, along with roughly five repertoires with anomalous nucleotide sharing. As stored in TCRdb, this immuneACCESS dataset retains in-frame rearrangements with V and J assigned. A fraction of the clones does not appear; measured against another copy, unresolved V genes explain less than half of the discrepancy, and the remainder lacks a known reason. V, J and clone size were drawn from that table, and D and trimming were deduced from the DNA. The sample includes some 70,000 clones, with approximately 75% observed a single time. The ten largest clones represent 6% to 7.5% of the sample.

On the study overall, not on this receptor specifically: Approximately 16 rarely observed V segments, including chromosome 9 orphons, were excluded from the earlier analysis of some 590 of the donors because counts were too low. Presence/absence analyses assumed roughly uniform sequencing depth across donors, an assumption that may not hold. While some public TCRs were present in many individuals, most TCR sequences turned up only very rarely across donors. Compared with the approximately 700-donor mean, donors in an Asian-associated ancestry cluster had fewer N-insertions in productive TCRs, according to a later genetic analysis. The cohort was sequenced for TCR beta chains only, and without alpha or paired-chain data the features that could be detected were limited. Broadly in line with IMGT annotations, most TCR beta V segments showed up in productive rearrangements about 87% or about 30% of the time in an earlier analysis of roughly 590 of the donors. The study listed approximately 150 TCR beta chains as associated with cytomegalovirus. The sequencing pipeline was judged likely to have produced a cluster of highly shared sequence variants as a technical artifact. Compared with equally common non-associated chains, HLA-associated TCR beta chains in a later analysis were more clonally expanded and had lower generation probabilities. According to a later analysis, TCR association rates differed among HLA loci, with DRB1 alleles showing the most associated TCRs and HLA-C alleles showing the fewest. Correlated functional status among segregating V segments might reflect linkage disequilibrium, but an unknown experimental factor could not be ruled out. A few of the identified cytomegalovirus-associated TCR beta chains were confirmed in vitro to be specific for cytomegalovirus antigens. HLA typing was unavailable for some donors at each locus, so association tests used only the typed subset. In a later analysis, about 16,000 TCR beta sequences were associated with specific HLA alleles at a false discovery rate of 0.05. In a later analysis, most CMV-associated TCR beta chains were found to appear HLA-restricted, with HLA associations seemingly driven largely by CMV exposure. A further reported finding was that TCR beta sequences accurately predicted the HLA-A and HLA-B alleles for most subjects in the first cohort. In both the original and validation cohorts, the classifier was reported to diagnose cytomegalovirus status with high specificity and sensitivity. For the cohort, immune exposure information was limited to CMV serostatus. In a later analysis, several top co-occurrence clusters were reported to appear linked to parvovirus B19, influenza, CMV and Epstein-Barr virus. A later genetic analysis associated a missense DCLRE1C variant with V-gene and J-gene trimming of TCR beta chains, and an independent cohort replicated the association. Assigning TCR associations to individual alleles was difficult when HLA alleles, especially DR and DQ, strongly co-occurred. The authors suggested that the approach could potentially be generalized to other disease states and immunological phenotypes.

The cohort was made up of 650 to 700 healthy bone marrow donors. All cohort members were sampled while nominally healthy, although unrecorded immune exposures were likely present. Of the approximately 700 cohort members, approximately 280 had positive CMV serostatus and approximately 400 had negative CMV serostatus, and CMV serostatus was not recorded for the donor. A peripheral blood sample was collected from each donor, and TCR beta sequencing was performed on peripheral blood mononuclear cells. Genomic DNA extraction from the blood cell samples was performed with the Qiagen DNeasy Blood Extraction Kit. Concerning this clone itself: Its binding antigen is unknown. Base qualities are not provided; no much larger clone lies one nucleotide away.

This clonotype was obtained from a human donor in good health. Input material: PBMCs.

The CDR3 reads CASSLGRSNEKLFF. The DNA sequence follows: TGTGCCAGCAGCTTAGGCAGATCTAATGAAAAACTGTTTTTT. The chain is encoded by TRBV7-6 joined to TRBJ1-4; no confident D gene assignment can be made. Reading from cysteine to phenylalanine, the CDR3 counts 14 amino acids. Only CDR3 DNA remains: 42 bases, in frame from the first base. V loses 1 base of germline sequence and J loses 3 bases, and the interval between the two ends is 6 bases. CDR1 and CDR2 are drawn from the germline V gene: SGHVS, FNYEAQ.